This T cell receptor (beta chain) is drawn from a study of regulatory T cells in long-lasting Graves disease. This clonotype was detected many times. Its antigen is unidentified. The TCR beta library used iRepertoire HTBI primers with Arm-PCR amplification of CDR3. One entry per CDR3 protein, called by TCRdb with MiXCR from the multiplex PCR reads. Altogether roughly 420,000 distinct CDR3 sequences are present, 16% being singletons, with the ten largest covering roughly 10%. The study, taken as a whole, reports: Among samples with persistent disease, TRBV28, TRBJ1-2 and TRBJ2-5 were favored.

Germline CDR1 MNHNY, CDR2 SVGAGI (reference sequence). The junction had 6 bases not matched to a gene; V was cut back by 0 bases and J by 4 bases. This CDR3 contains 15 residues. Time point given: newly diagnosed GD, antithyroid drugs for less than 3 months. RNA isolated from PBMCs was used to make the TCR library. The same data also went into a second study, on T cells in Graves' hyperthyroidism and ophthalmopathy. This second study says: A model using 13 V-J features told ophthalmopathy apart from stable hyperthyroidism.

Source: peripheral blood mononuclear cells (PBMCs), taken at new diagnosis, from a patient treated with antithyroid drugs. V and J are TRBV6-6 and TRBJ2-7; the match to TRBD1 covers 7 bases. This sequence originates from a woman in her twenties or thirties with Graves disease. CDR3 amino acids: CASSYSRQGQYEQYF. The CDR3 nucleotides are TGTGCCAGCAGTTACTCGAGACAGGGTCAATACGAGCAGTACTTC.